Below, 6 T cell receptor beta chains from the same sample are listed, as sequenced in a study of beta chain features in type 1 diabetes. Expressed TCRB transcripts were sequenced, since all the RNA that had been isolated was reverse transcribed. Sequenced by immunoSEQ multiplex PCR; TCRdb stores in-frame clones only, minus some. The repertoire holds 500,000 to 700,000 clones, roughly a sixth seen once, with around 0.1% in the top ten. The sequencing input was naive CD4+ T cells from blood. The receptors stem from a man aged 18 to 29 in good health.

This clone was seen more than once but under ten times. V gene TRBV7-3 combines with J gene TRBJ2-2; 11 bases match TRBD2. V lost 5 bases to trimming and J lost 4 bases; unmatched junction nucleotides: 3. This CDR3 region has 15 residues. The germline V gene has CDR1 SGHTA and CDR2 FQGTGA. CDR3 region: CASSLTSGSTGELFF. The CDR3 nucleotides are TGTGCCAGCAGCCTCACTAGCGGGAGCACCGGGGAGCTGTTTTTT.

This clone came up a few times. The rearrangement uses TRBV7-9 and TRBJ2-5, with D maybe TRBD1 (6 bases). The CDR3 length is 15 residues. The germline V gene has CDR1 SEHNR and CDR2 FQNEAQ (reference sequence). Trimming removed 6 bases at V and 7 bases at J, with 21 bases between. CDR3 sequence (DNA): TGTGCCAGCAGGATACCAGGGGATGGGATCGGGACCCAGTACTTC. Protein: CASRIPGDGIGTQYF.

The gene calls are TRBV11-2 and TRBJ2-2, with a possible D match to TRBD2 (6 bases). Germline assignment: CDR1 SGHAT and CDR2 FQNNGV. V lost 1 base and J lost 5, with 11 bases in between. The CDR3 totals 15 residues. The CDR3 loop is CASSLGRGWTGELFF. The DNA of the CDR3 is TGTGCCAGCAGCTTAGGGCGGGGATGGACCGGGGAGCTGTTTTTT.

V is TRBV19 and J is TRBJ2-5, with 10 bases matching TRBD2. The V gene end was trimmed by 6 bases and the J gene end by 5 bases; junction bases not matched to a gene: 12. The CDR3 totals 16 residues. Germline V gene data show CDR1 as LNHDA and CDR2 as SQIVND (reference sequence). CDR3 sequence reads: CASSLPERGGWETQYF. The CDR3 region has the DNA TGTGCCAGTAGCCTCCCCGAGCGGGGGGGCTGGGAGACCCAGTACTTC.

A few counts support this clone. This CDR3 is also generated by other DNA sequences in the sample. This chain links TRBV2 with TRBJ1-5, with 9 bases fitting TRBD1. Germline V gene lookup returns CDR1 SNHLY and CDR2 FYNNEI. The CDR3 has 13 amino acids. Trimming cost V 7 bases and J 6 bases; bases outside gene matches: 4. In DNA, the CDR3 is TGTGCCAGCATGGGACAGGGTGGTCAGCCCCAGCATTTT. Protein sequence: CASMGQGGQPQHF.

This clone has just a few counts. The chain couples TRBV2 to TRBJ2-1, with 9 nucleotides matching TRBD2. Germline CDR1 is SNHLY and CDR2 is FYNNEI. V dropped 5 bases and J dropped 5; count of bases not matched to a gene: 4. The CDR3 spans 14 residues. In DNA, the CDR3 is TGTGCCAGCAGTTACGGACTAGCGAACAATGAGCAGTTCTTC. Residues: CASSYGLANNEQFF. Looking up the rest from reference TRBV2 and TRBJ2-1 gives the full variable domain: EPEVTQTPSHQVTQMGQEVILRCVPISNHLYFYWYRQILGQKVEFLVSFYNNEISEKSEIFDDQFSVERPDGSNFTLKIRSTKLEDSAMYFCASSYGLANNEQFFGPGTRLTVL.